A selection of T cell receptor beta chains follows, all from one sample in a study of technical replicates of blood from a handful of donors. Repertoires were generated with immunoSEQ multiplex PCR, while TCRdb's copy carries only in-frame clones and drops some. The sample has around 92,000 clones, 95% seen once. Material for sequencing was T cells isolated from PBMCs. The source is a human donor in good health. CDR3s include the opening cysteine and the closing phenylalanine or tryptophan. The D gene is left open where the match is weak. For some rows the clone size is stated as once, few or many, or as a class when expanded; others skip it.

J gene,V gene,clone size,D gene,CDR3 DNA,CDR3 protein
TRBJ1-4,TRBV28,NA,NA,TGTGCCAGCAGTTTGGAGGGTACTAATGAAAAACTGTTTTTT,CASSLEGTNEKLFF
TRBJ2-5,TRBV4-1,few,NA,TGCGCCAGCAGCTCCTATCGGGAGACCCAGTACTTC,CASSSYRETQYF
TRBJ1-1,TRBV5-6,NA,TRBD1,TGTGCCAGCAGCTTGGTGACAGGGTACACTGAAGCTTTCTTT,CASSLVTGYTEAFF
TRBJ1-4,TRBV5-1,NA,NA,TGCGCCAGCAGCACGTCAGGCCTTAATGAAAAACTGTTTTTT,CASSTSGLNEKLFF
TRBJ1-1,TRBV27,NA,NA,TGTGCCAGCAGTCCCCGTTGGGGGGGCGCCGGTGAAGCTTTCTTT,CASSPRWGGAGEAFF
TRBJ1-1,TRBV5-1,few,NA,TGCGCCAGCAGCTTGTCAGGGTTCACTGAAGCTTTCTTT,CASSLSGFTEAFF
TRBJ2-5,TRBV5-8,NA,NA,TGTGCCAGCAGCTGGGGGGATGTGGAGACCCAGTACTTC,CASSWGDVETQYF
TRBJ1-4,TRBV6-5,NA,NA,TGTGCCAGCAGTTATCTAGGTGAAAAACTGTTTTTT,CASSYLGEKLFF
TRBJ1-2,TRBV7-6,NA,NA,TGTGCCAGCAGCCCTTTAGGGGGTTCCTATGGCTACACCTTC,CASSPLGGSYGYTF
TRBJ2-4,TRBV7-2,NA,NA,TGTGCCAGCAGCTTAGGGGAGTCTACCAAAAACATTCAGTACTTC,CASSLGESTKNIQYF
TRBJ1-1,TRBV11-2,once,NA,TGTGCCAGCAGCAACAGACAGGCTTCACTCCCAGGGACTGAAGCTTTCTTT,CASSNRQASLPGTEAFF
TRBJ1-1,TRBV7-9,NA,NA,TGTGCCAGCAGCTTAAGGGGGGGCACTGAAGCTTTCTTT,CASSLRGGTEAFF
TRBJ1-6,TRBV2,NA,NA,TGTGCCAGCATGACGCAGGGAAATTCACCCCTCCACTTT,CASMTQGNSPLHF
TRBJ2-1,TRBV9,NA,TRBD1,TGTGCCAGCAGCGTAGGGCCAGGGGGCTCCTACAATGAGCAGTTCTTC,CASSVGPGGSYNEQFF
TRBJ2-7,TRBV27,NA,NA,TGTGCCAGCAGTCCTGGACAGTTCTACGAGCAGTACTTC,CASSPGQFYEQYF
TRBJ2-1,TRBV2,NA,NA,TGTGCCAGCAGTGAGACTAGGGCCTACAATGAGCAGTTCTTC,CASSETRAYNEQFF
TRBJ1-2,TRBV5-4,NA,TRBD1,TGTGCCAGCAGCTTGGCGGACAGGGCGGCAGGCTACACCTTC,CASSLADRAAGYTF
TRBJ2-2,TRBV6-5,NA,TRBD2,TGTGCCAGCAGTAGACTAGCGCCCACCGGGGAGCTGTTTTTT,CASSRLAPTGELFF
TRBJ2-1,TRBV12-5,NA,TRBD1,TGTGCTAGTGGTTCCGGACAGGGGGTTCCCAATGAGCAGTTCTTC,CASGSGQGVPNEQFF
TRBJ2-1,TRBV2,NA,TRBD1,TGTGCCAGCAGTGAGTTGGGACAGGGGACGAACAATGAGCAGTTCTTC,CASSELGQGTNNEQFF
TRBJ1-4,TRBV5-1,NA,NA,TGCGCCAGCAGCTTGGGGGCCGCGTATAGATCCGCAACTAATGAAAAACTGTTTTTT,CASSLGAAYRSATNEKLFF
TRBJ2-7,TRBV29-1,NA,NA,TGCAGCGTTGACGTGGGGCTGGGGGAGCAGTACTTC,CSVDVGLGEQYF
TRBJ1-1,TRBV2,NA,NA,TGTGCCAGCCGGAAAACGGCAGGGGTGAACACTGAAGCTTTCTTT,CASRKTAGVNTEAFF
TRBJ1-2,TRBV29-1,once,TRBD1,TGCAGCGTTGAAGGGACAGGGGGTCATGGCTACACCTTC,CSVEGTGGHGYTF
TRBJ2-2,TRBV4-1,NA,TRBD2,TGCGCCAGCAGCCTCGGGGGGGGGAGGACGAACACCGGGGAGCTGTTTTTT,CASSLGGGRTNTGELFF
TRBJ1-3,TRBV5-1,NA,TRBD1,TGCGCCAGCAGCTTGGCCGGGACAGGGTTTGGAAACACCATATATTTT,CASSLAGTGFGNTIYF
TRBJ2-2,TRBV10-3,NA,NA,TGTGCCATCAGTGCCCGGGACAAAAACACCGGGGAGCTGTTTTTT,CAISARDKNTGELFF
TRBJ2-1,TRBV7-9,NA,TRBD1,TGTGCCAGCAGCCCCTGGGACAGCTACAATGAGCAGTTCTTC,CASSPWDSYNEQFF
TRBJ2-7,TRBV27,NA,TRBD1,TGTGCCAGCAGTTTCCAAACAGGGGGCGAGCAGTACTTC,CASSFQTGGEQYF
TRBJ2-7,TRBV4-1,NA,NA,TGCGCCAGCAGCCAAGATGGGAACGGGAAGTACGAGCAGTACTTC,CASSQDGNGKYEQYF
TRBJ2-1,TRBV5-1,NA,NA,TGCGCCAGCAGCTTGGAGGACAGTTACAATGAGCAGTTCTTC,CASSLEDSYNEQFF
TRBJ2-1,TRBV6-1,NA,TRBD2,TGTGCCAGCAGTTCGACTAGCGGGAGTGGCGATGAGCAGTTCTTC,CASSSTSGSGDEQFF
TRBJ2-2,TRBV11-2,NA,NA,TGTGCCAGCAGCTTAGAAGGGGCAGGGGTCAACACCGGGGAGCTGTTTTTT,CASSLEGAGVNTGELFF
TRBJ1-1,TRBV7-6,once,NA,TGTGCCAGCAGCTTGGCCGAGACAGGACGGAAAGCTTTCTTT,CASSLAETGRKAFF
TRBJ2-1,TRBV7-8,NA,TRBD2,TGTGCCAGCAGCTTGGGTGGACTAGCGGGTGATGAGCAGTTCTTC,CASSLGGLAGDEQFF
TRBJ2-7,TRBV19,once,NA,TGTGCCAGTAGCCCACCGGGGGACGGATCCTACGAGCAGTACTTC,CASSPPGDGSYEQYF
TRBJ2-5,TRBV9,NA,NA,TGTGCCAGCAGCGTAGGAGTAGGAGCTCGGGAGACCCAGTACTTC,CASSVGVGARETQYF
TRBJ2-3,TRBV5-1,NA,NA,TGCGCCAGCAGCTTGGCCGAGAAACGCACAGATACGCAGTATTTT,CASSLAEKRTDTQYF
TRBJ2-5,TRBV7-9,NA,NA,TGTGCCAGCAGCCTAAAGATGGTGGTCGAGGAGACCCAGTACTTC,CASSLKMVVEETQYF
TRBJ2-1,TRBV5-4,NA,TRBD2,TGTGCCAGCAGCTTGGCCGGGACTAGCGGGAGGATACGCCACAATGAGCAGTTCTTC,CASSLAGTSGRIRHNEQFF
TRBJ1-1,TRBV7-9,NA,NA,TGTGCCAGCAGCTTATTGCACCCCGCGGACACTGAAGCTTTCTTT,CASSLLHPADTEAFF
TRBJ2-2,TRBV9,NA,TRBD2,TGTGCCAGCAGCGTAGCCGGGACTAGCGCCGGGGAGCTGTTTTTT,CASSVAGTSAGELFF